This TCR beta chain was identified in a study of identifying expanded T cells in peripheral blood. Study conclusions and caveats: Variance in clone template counts between roughly 2-week samples significantly increased with total template count across all healthy donors. Over about two and four weeks, about 15 and 19 clones changed, versus approximately 1.1 between replicates.

As to this clone: The antigen remains undetermined.

Collection occurred without any documented infections or immune events in donors. The data were produced by immunoSEQ multiplex PCR, yet TCRdb's version contains in-frame clones alone and is incomplete. The repertoire holds around 130,000 clones, with 75% to 90% as singletons. The ends lost 10 bases at V and 8 bases at J; junction bases unmatched: 10. Germline V lookup: CDR1 MDHEN, CDR2 SYDVKM. This CDR3 has 12 amino acids. The chain employs TRBV28 and TRBJ1-2; TRBD1 aligns across 7 bases. The sequencing sample was made of blood. The sequence derives from a person aged 18 to 70 in good health. CDR3 loop: CATQGGMGGYTF. The CDR3 bases are TGTGCCACCCAGGGGGGGATGGGAGGCTACACCTTC.